This TCR beta chain came from a study of shared clonotypes between healthy human individuals (TCRdb year 2020). Some background on the complete study: The cohort comprised a couple of women and three men aged 18 to 49 years. To estimate repertoire size and how much clonotype sharing occurs between individuals, the study deeply sequenced the blood TCR repertoires of about five healthy adults. Different laboratories and diverse techniques were used to prepare libraries and sequence TCR repertoires, to increase sequencing depth and limit assay-specific biases. Leukapheresis yielded between about 0.9 and 10 billion PBMCs per donor. General conclusions and limits of the study: Based on pairwise subsampling, the degree of clonotype sharing among donors was expected to be affected by sequencing depth. Sampling was restricted to blood, and TCR repertoires in tissues likely differ from the TCR repertoires found in blood. The small number of donors limited the genetic and exposure-history diversity represented.

This clone was counted a few times. The specificity of this receptor is unknown. Base qualities are not recorded, but no much larger clone differs from it by a single base. The CDR3 numbers 15 residues from cysteine through phenylalanine. The sequence is cut down to CDR3 DNA, 45 bases in frame from base 1. Compared with germline, V lacks 6 bases and J lacks 3 bases; bases without a gene match: 9. The germline V gene supplies CDR1 SGDLS and CDR2 YYNGEE. The donors were healthy, HIV-negative adults with no recently reported acute infections or vaccinations. Every donor was a Caucasian adult living in Nashville, Tennessee, USA. For unsorted samples, tens of millions of PBMCs were counted, and genomic DNA was extracted using the QIAamp DNA Blood Mini kit. Blood was obtained by leukapheresis, after which PBMCs were separated by Ficoll-Histopaque density gradient centrifugation and cryopreserved in liquid nitrogen vapor phase.

Using the deep immunoSEQ assay, multiplex PCR amplified TCR CDR3 regions from genomic DNA. Extracted genomic DNA from each cell subset was distributed evenly across all wells of several immunoSEQ 96-well plates, and each plate was treated as a replicate. For unsorted PBMC, 300 ng of genomic DNA, equivalent to approximately 28,000 T cell genomes, went into each replicate PCR. Ten immunoSEQ deep assay plates were used to sequence unsorted PBMC genomic DNA. Purified libraries were measured with a Qubit 3.0 fluorometer, size-checked on a Bioanalyzer 2100, and measured again with the KAPA Library Quantification kit. Every immunoSEQ 96-well plate was sequenced on a dedicated single-read 150-cycle Illumina NextSeq 550 flow cell. As for the original processing: Because the immunoSEQ output included only junctional sequences and no quality scores, the filtering could not be the same as the filtering used for full-length reads. To assign V/J genes and CDR3, sequences were annotated using PyIR, a Python wrapper for IgBLAST v1.9, with IMGT germline references. Reads were removed for weak V/J assignments (E-value above 1e-6), missing CDR3, stop codons, out-of-frame junctions, or ambiguous translated residues. V3J clonotypes were defined as sequences sharing an identical inferred V gene, J gene, and CDR3 amino acid sequence. Percentage overlap between repertoires was calculated by dividing the number of shared unique clonotypes by the size of the smaller repertoire. RTK rarefaction, the Chao1 estimator, and Recon v2.1 estimates of unobserved clonotypes were used to assess repertoire richness. TCRdb's version of the immuneACCESS table is confined to in-frame rearrangements and falls short of the full clone set. An unresolved V gene accounts for under half of the shortfall where checked; the remainder is of unknown origin. That table furnishes V, J and clone size, whereas the DNA furnished D and trimming. The sample has roughly 500,000 clones on record, over 70% of them singletons. About 12% of the sample belongs to the ten largest clones.

Sequenced: PBMCs. The chain is assembled from TRBV9 and TRBJ2-3, with 8 middle bases fitting TRBD2. The TCR was taken from a woman aged 40 to 49 in good health. Some clones in this sample may be carry-over from other donors' samples. The DNA reads TGTGCCAGCACCTACGGGGGGGAGCGGACAGATACGCAGTATTTT. This yields the protein CASTYGGERTDTQYF.